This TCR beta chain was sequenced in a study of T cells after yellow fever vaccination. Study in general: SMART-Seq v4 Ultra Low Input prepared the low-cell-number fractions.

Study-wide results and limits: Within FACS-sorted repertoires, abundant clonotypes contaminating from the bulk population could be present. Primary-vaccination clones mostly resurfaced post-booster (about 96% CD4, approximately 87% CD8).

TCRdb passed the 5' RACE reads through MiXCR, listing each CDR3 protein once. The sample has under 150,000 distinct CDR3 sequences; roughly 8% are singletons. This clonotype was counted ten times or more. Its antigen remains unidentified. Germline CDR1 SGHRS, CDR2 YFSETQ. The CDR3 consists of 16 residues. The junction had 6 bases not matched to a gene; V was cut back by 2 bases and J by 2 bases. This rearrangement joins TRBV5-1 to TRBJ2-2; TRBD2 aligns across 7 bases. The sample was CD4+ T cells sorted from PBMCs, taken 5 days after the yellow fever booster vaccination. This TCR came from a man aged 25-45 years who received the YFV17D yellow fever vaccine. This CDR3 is CASSFPSGANTGELFF. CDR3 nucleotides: TGCGCCAGCAGCTTCCCTAGCGGCGCAAACACCGGGGAGCTGTTTTTT.